A selection of T cell receptor beta chains follows, all from one sample in a study of blood T cells in healthy people across ages. TCRdb recomputed calls from the 5' RACE reads with MiXCR, one row per CDR3 protein. The sample contains approximately 780,000 distinct CDR3 sequences, roughly 25% of which appear only once. These data were also filed under a second study, of T cells of mothers and their children.

Sequenced material: blood. The receptors come from a boy younger than 18 in good health. CDR3s include the opening cysteine and the closing phenylalanine or tryptophan. Fields, in order: clone size, J gene, V gene, D gene, CDR3 protein, CDR3 DNA. A D gene is named only where the DNA matches it firmly. Size values are once, few and many counts, or a class for expanded clones, and some rows have none.

abundance: -; j_gene: TRBJ2-7; v_gene: TRBV7-9; d_gene: TRBD1; CDR3aa: CASSARDRDYEQYF; CDR3nt: TGTGCCAGCAGCGCCCGGGACAGGGACTACGAGCAGTACTTC
abundance: -; j_gene: TRBJ2-3; v_gene: TRBV12-3/TRBV12-4; d_gene: -; CDR3aa: CASTYRADTQYF; CDR3nt: TGTGCCAGCACATACCGCGCAGATACGCAGTATTTT
abundance: -; j_gene: TRBJ2-3; v_gene: TRBV6-5; d_gene: TRBD2; CDR3aa: CASSYKGPGGDTQYF; CDR3nt: TGTGCCAGCAGTTACAAGGGCCCGGGGGGAGATACGCAGTATTTT
abundance: few; j_gene: TRBJ2-4; v_gene: TRBV12-3/TRBV12-4; d_gene: -; CDR3aa: CASSPQRLGRNIQYF; CDR3nt: TGTGCCAGCAGTCCCCAAAGACTAGGGCGGAACATTCAGTACTTC
abundance: -; j_gene: TRBJ2-1; v_gene: TRBV30; d_gene: TRBD1; CDR3aa: CAWRDRPDRTSYNEQFF; CDR3nt: TGTGCCTGGAGAGACAGACCGGACAGGACCTCCTACAATGAGCAGTTCTTC
abundance: few; j_gene: TRBJ2-7; v_gene: TRBV6-5; d_gene: TRBD1; CDR3aa: CASSPTGVHEQYF; CDR3nt: TGTGCCAGCAGCCCCACAGGGGTCCACGAGCAGTACTTC
abundance: -; j_gene: TRBJ2-1; v_gene: TRBV9; d_gene: -; CDR3aa: CASSPTRGSYNEQFF; CDR3nt: TGTGCCAGCAGCCCCACAAGGGGCTCCTACAATGAGCAGTTCTTC
abundance: -; j_gene: TRBJ2-3; v_gene: TRBV29-1; d_gene: TRBD2; CDR3aa: CSAEPREVEDTQYF; CDR3nt: TGCAGCGCGGAACCCCGGGAGGTGGAGGATACGCAGTATTTT
abundance: -; j_gene: TRBJ2-5; v_gene: TRBV2; d_gene: -; CDR3aa: CARASQGGETQYF; CDR3nt: TGTGCCAGAGCCTCACAGGGTGGCGAGACCCAGTACTTC
abundance: many; j_gene: TRBJ2-3; v_gene: TRBV7-3; d_gene: -; CDR3aa: CASSLRRGGTDTQYF; CDR3nt: TGTGCCAGCAGCTTACGGAGGGGTGGGACAGATACGCAGTATTTT
abundance: few; j_gene: TRBJ2-1; v_gene: TRBV7-3; d_gene: TRBD1; CDR3aa: CASSPGQGANNEQFF; CDR3nt: TGTGCCAGCAGCCCCGGACAGGGGGCAAACAATGAGCAGTTCTTC
abundance: many; j_gene: TRBJ2-1; v_gene: TRBV5-1; d_gene: TRBD2; CDR3aa: CASSLAGVSYNEQFF; CDR3nt: TGCGCCAGCAGCCTAGCGGGGGTTTCCTACAATGAGCAGTTCTTC
abundance: few; j_gene: TRBJ1-1; v_gene: TRBV25-1; d_gene: -; CDR3aa: CASSEWGNEAFF; CDR3nt: TGTGCCAGCAGTGAATGGGGGAATGAAGCTTTCTTT
abundance: -; j_gene: TRBJ1-2; v_gene: TRBV10-3; d_gene: -; CDR3aa: CAISEPGHGYTF; CDR3nt: TGTGCCATCTCGGAACCGGGACATGGCTACACCTTC
abundance: few; j_gene: TRBJ2-5; v_gene: TRBV12-3/TRBV12-4; d_gene: TRBD2; CDR3aa: CASSLVAGSGTQYF; CDR3nt: TGTGCCAGCAGTTTAGTAGCGGGGTCCGGGACCCAGTACTTC
abundance: -; j_gene: TRBJ1-5; v_gene: TRBV28; d_gene: -; CDR3aa: CASSPGQPKHF; CDR3nt: TGTGCCAGCAGCCCCGGACAGCCAAAGCATTTT
abundance: -; j_gene: TRBJ2-7; v_gene: TRBV20-1; d_gene: -; CDR3aa: CSAHNSNLGEQYF; CDR3nt: TGCAGTGCCCACAACAGCAACCTAGGCGAGCAGTACTTC
abundance: once; j_gene: TRBJ2-5; v_gene: TRBV19; d_gene: TRBD1; CDR3aa: CASSAWTGQETQYF; CDR3nt: TGTGCCAGTAGTGCCTGGACAGGACAAGAGACCCAGTACTTC
abundance: many; j_gene: TRBJ2-5; v_gene: TRBV12-3/TRBV12-4; d_gene: TRBD2; CDR3aa: CASSLGSSGAVETQYF; CDR3nt: TGTGCCAGCAGTTTAGGCTCGAGCGGGGCCGTGGAGACCCAGTACTTC
abundance: few; j_gene: TRBJ2-5; v_gene: TRBV30; d_gene: TRBD2; CDR3aa: CAWSLGGGAVEQHF; CDR3nt: TGTGCCTGGAGTTTGGGCGGGGGGGCCGTCGAGCAGCACTTC
abundance: -; j_gene: TRBJ2-1; v_gene: TRBV11-3; d_gene: -; CDR3aa: CASSANPFVEQFF; CDR3nt: TGTGCCAGCAGCGCCAACCCTTTCGTCGAGCAGTTCTTC
abundance: -; j_gene: TRBJ1-2; v_gene: TRBV29-1; d_gene: TRBD1; CDR3aa: CSGQTGQGNYGYTF; CDR3nt: TGCAGCGGACAAACCGGACAGGGGAACTATGGCTACACCTTC
abundance: -; j_gene: TRBJ1-4; v_gene: TRBV6-1; d_gene: -; CDR3aa: CASSGRTVDNEKLFF; CDR3nt: TGTGCCAGCAGTGGAAGGACAGTGGATAATGAAAAACTGTTTTTT
abundance: -; j_gene: TRBJ2-3; v_gene: TRBV10-3; d_gene: TRBD2; CDR3aa: CAISESSGGNTDTQYF; CDR3nt: TGTGCCATCAGTGAGTCTAGCGGGGGTAACACAGATACGCAGTATTTT
abundance: -; j_gene: TRBJ1-2; v_gene: TRBV12-3/TRBV12-4; d_gene: -; CDR3aa: CASAATGNYGYTF; CDR3nt: TGTGCCAGCGCCGCTACAGGGAACTATGGCTACACCTTC
abundance: few; j_gene: TRBJ1-5; v_gene: TRBV6-1; d_gene: -; CDR3aa: CASSEAWGDQPQHF; CDR3nt: TGTGCCAGCAGTGAAGCGTGGGGCGACCAGCCCCAGCATTTT
abundance: -; j_gene: TRBJ2-7; v_gene: TRBV5-6; d_gene: -; CDR3aa: CASSYPAVGGSYEQYF; CDR3nt: TGTGCCAGCAGCTACCCCGCGGTTGGCGGCTCCTACGAGCAGTACTTC
abundance: -; j_gene: TRBJ2-2; v_gene: TRBV7-9; d_gene: TRBD1; CDR3aa: CASRPGQANTGELFF; CDR3nt: TGTGCCAGCAGGCCGGGACAGGCGAACACCGGGGAGCTGTTTTTT
abundance: -; j_gene: TRBJ2-7; v_gene: TRBV11-2; d_gene: -; CDR3aa: CASSKITRDEQYF; CDR3nt: TGTGCCAGCAGCAAAATCACTCGGGACGAGCAGTACTTC
abundance: -; j_gene: TRBJ1-4; v_gene: TRBV2; d_gene: -; CDR3aa: CASSEAGVLVGNEKLFF; CDR3nt: TGTGCCAGCAGTGAAGCCGGGGTTCTGGTTGGTAATGAAAAACTGTTTTTT
abundance: -; j_gene: TRBJ2-7; v_gene: TRBV29-1; d_gene: TRBD1; CDR3aa: CSVGDRGYEQYF; CDR3nt: TGCAGCGTTGGCGACAGGGGCTACGAGCAGTACTTC
abundance: few; j_gene: TRBJ1-1; v_gene: TRBV15; d_gene: TRBD1; CDR3aa: CATSRETGRANTEAFF; CDR3nt: TGTGCCACCAGCAGAGAGACAGGGAGGGCAAACACTGAAGCTTTCTTT
abundance: few; j_gene: TRBJ2-7; v_gene: TRBV7-6; d_gene: -; CDR3aa: CASSLAGTAGYYEQYF; CDR3nt: TGTGCCAGCAGCTTAGCAGGGACGGCGGGGTATTACGAGCAGTACTTC